Listed here are 26 T cell receptor beta chains from one sample, sequenced in a study of blood T cell repertoires in COVID-19. Produced via immunoSEQ multiplex PCR; TCRdb's table is partial and in-frame only. The table shows some 400,000 clones, with roughly nine tenths occurring only once. Sequencing was carried out using PBMCs or T cells enriched from blood (not recorded which). The receptors originated from a woman aged 40 to 49 who had been exposed to COVID-19.

Notes on this clone: Additional DNA sequences in this sample encode the identical CDR3. The V and J genes are TRBV3-1 (or the pseudogene TRBV3-2) and TRBJ1-5, with 9 bases matching TRBD1. CDR1 is LGHDT, CDR2 YNNKEL, per germline (reference sequence). The length of the CDR3 is 14 residues. The trim removed 4 bases at V and 5 bases at J, leaving 3 bases unmatched. The CDR3 bases are TGTGCCAGCAGCCTGGGACAGGGAGATCAGCCCCAGCATTTT. Its protein is CASSLGQGDQPQHF.

This chain joins TRBV6-6 and TRBJ1-5; no clear D gene. The germline CDR1 and CDR2 sequences are MNHNY and SVGAGI (reference sequence). The CDR3 is 16 residues long. V was trimmed by 5 bases and J by 0 bases, leaving 14 bases between them. The CDR3 spells CASSSREGTSNQPQHF. The CDR3 DNA reads TGTGCCAGCAGTAGCCGGGAAGGAACTAGCAATCAGCCCCAGCATTTT.

The CDR3 DNA reads TGTGCCAGCAGCTTAGGCGGACAGGGCAAATGGGCTTTCTTT. It is translated as CASSLGGQGKWAFF. This chain links TRBV7-3 with TRBJ1-1; 8 bases map to TRBD1. Germline CDR1 and CDR2: SGHTA and FQGTGA. Losses at the gene ends were 2 bases for V and 11 bases for J; bases not matched to a gene: 10. The CDR3 length is 14 residues.

V and J are TRBV5-1 and TRBJ2-7; perhaps TRBD2 as D (7 bases). Per germline, CDR1 SGHRS and CDR2 YFSETQ. V was shortened by 2 bases and J by 5 bases, with 17 bases between the two germline ends. The CDR3 is 15 amino acids. This CDR3 is CASSLLYGGQDEQYF. The CDR3 bases are TGCGCCAGCAGCTTACTCTACGGGGGGCAGGACGAGCAGTACTTC.

The chain has TRBV6-5 and TRBJ2-7; D ambiguous. Trimming removed 3 bases at V and 0 bases at J, with 9 bases between. Per the germline V gene, CDR1 is MNHEY and CDR2 is SVGAGI. The CDR3 spans 14 residues. The CDR3 DNA reads as TGTGCCAGCAGTTATTACTGGAGCTCCTACGAGCAGTACTTC. Its translation: CASSYYWSSYEQYF.

This sequence joins TRBV5-1 and TRBJ1-2; D gene uncertain. CDR1 SGHRS and CDR2 YFSETQ come from the germline V gene. The CDR3 totals 17 residues. V was pared by 1 base and J by 6 bases, with 22 bases between. CDR3: CASSLNPAVQSLDGYTF. CDR3 nucleotides: TGCGCCAGCAGCTTGAATCCGGCAGTACAGTCTCTTGATGGCTACACCTTC.

The chain recombines TRBV9 with TRBJ2-7; possible D gene TRBD2, 5 bases. V was trimmed by 0 bases and J by 6 bases, leaving 13 bases between them. The CDR3 is 14 amino acids. Germline assignment: CDR1 SGDLS and CDR2 YYNGEE. The CDR3 coding sequence is TGTGCCAGCAGCGTAGATGCAGGAGGCGTCGAGCAGTACTTC. The encoded protein is CASSVDAGGVEQYF.

V usage is TRBV2 and J usage is TRBJ2-4; 9 nucleotides align to TRBD1. The ends lost 1 base at V and 1 base at J; junction bases unmatched: 2. This CDR3 contains 16 residues. The V gene's germline CDR1 is SNHLY and CDR2 FYNNEI. Here the CDR3 DNA reads TGTGCCAGCAGTGAAGACAGGGGGCCTGCCAAAAACATTCAGTACTTC. Its translation is CASSEDRGPAKNIQYF.

The chain is built from TRBV18 and TRBJ2-7; D remains unclear. The ends were cut back, 2 bases at V and 4 bases at J, with 9 bases in the middle. CDR3 length: 13 residues. CDR1 KGHSH and CDR2 LQKENI come from the germline V gene. This CDR3 reads CASSPVPRYEQYF. The DNA of the CDR3 is TGTGCCAGCTCACCAGTTCCCAGGTACGAGCAGTACTTC.

This clone has more than one count but fewer than ten. For the CDR3, the DNA is TGCGCCAGCCGCCTAGCGGGAGGAGGGGGCTCCTACGAGCAGTACTTC. Translating it yields CASRLAGGGGSYEQYF. The rearrangement joins TRBV5-1 to TRBJ2-7; 11 bases match TRBD2. Germline CDR1 and CDR2: SGHRS and YFSETQ. V was pared by 7 bases and J by 0 bases, with 9 bases of the junction left unmatched. The CDR3 covers 16 residues. Full variable domain (missing parts from reference TRBV5-1 and TRBJ2-7): KAGVTQTPRYLIKTRGQQVTLSCSPISGHRSVSWYQQTPGQGLQFLFEYFSETQRNKGNFPGRFSGRQFSNSRSEMNVSTLELGDSALYLCASRLAGGGGSYEQYFGPGTRLTVT.

In this sample, this clone turned up a few times. J is TRBJ2-7 and V is TRBV18, with 12 bases aligning to TRBD2. Germline V lookup: CDR1 KGHSH, CDR2 LQKENI. CDR3 length equals 18 residues. Trimming cost V 2 bases and J 0 bases; bases outside gene matches: 8. CDR3: CASSPGLAGGTSSYEQYF. CDR3 bases: TGTGCCAGCTCACCAGGGCTAGCGGGAGGGACCAGCTCCTACGAGCAGTACTTC.

The chain combines TRBV6-5 with TRBJ1-5, with TRBD1 identical over 7 bases. The CDR3 totals 14 residues. Germline loops: CDR1 MNHEY, CDR2 SVGAGI. V gave up 6 bases and J gave up 7 bases; unmatched junction bases: 9. CDR3 DNA sequence: TGTGCCAGCAGGAAGACAGGGAGGATGCAGCCCCAGCATTTT. As protein: CASRKTGRMQPQHF.

As DNA, the CDR3 is TGCGCCAGCAGCTTGGTGGCGGGGGGTCCCACCGGGGAGCTGTTTTTT. Amino acid sequence: CASSLVAGGPTGELFF. The V call is TRBV5-1, the J call TRBJ2-2, with TRBD2 identical over 8 bases. CDR3 length equals 16 residues. The germline V gene has CDR1 SGHRS and CDR2 YFSETQ. V lost 0 bases and J lost 4; bases outside the gene matches: 5.

As for this clone: The same CDR3 can be traced to other DNA sequences in this sample. This chain joins TRBV20-1 and TRBJ1-3; unclear D gene. This CDR3 contains 11 residues. Looked up from germline, CDR1 is DFQATT and CDR2 is SNEGSKA (reference sequence). V shed 3 bases and J shed 4 bases, with 4 bases lying between them. Here the CDR3 reads CSARQGNTIYF. CDR3 DNA: TGCAGTGCTAGGCAGGGAAACACCATATATTTT.

The rearrangement uses TRBV29-1 and TRBJ1-2, with D maybe TRBD1 (6 bases). This CDR3 region has 15 residues. Trimming removed 3 bases at V and 1 base at J, with 15 bases between. Germline-derived CDR1 and CDR2 are SQVTM and ANQGSEA. The CDR3 DNA sequence: TGCAGCGTTGAGGGCGGCCAGGGGCATAACTATGGCTACACCTTC. Translated, it gives CSVEGGQGHNYGYTF.

The chain joins TRBV5-1 to TRBJ1-2, with 7 bases that match TRBD1. Germline V gene lookup returns CDR1 SGHRS and CDR2 YFSETQ. The CDR3 extends over 15 amino acids. V was pared by 4 bases and J by 1 base, with 7 bases of the junction left unmatched. For the CDR3, the DNA is TGCGCCAGCAGCGTGACACAGGGGTTTAACTATGGCTACACCTTC. This codes for CASSVTQGFNYGYTF.

The chain combines TRBV19 with TRBJ1-2; 7 bases line up with TRBD1. CDR1 LNHDA and CDR2 SQIVND come from the germline V gene (reference sequence). This CDR3 contains 13 residues. J was trimmed by 8 bases and V by 6 bases; bases with no gene match: 9. CDR3 region: CASSRTGWMGYTF. CDR3 nucleotide sequence: TGTGCCAGTAGCCGGACAGGCTGGATGGGCTACACCTTC.

J is TRBJ1-1 and V is TRBV18, with 9 bases matching TRBD1. The J segment lost 5 bases and the V segment lost 3 bases, leaving 10 bases of the junction unmatched. The CDR3 has 16 amino acids. Germline V gene lookup returns CDR1 KGHSH and CDR2 LQKENI. CDR3 DNA sequence: TGTGCCAGCTCACCCAGGACAGGGGTCGGGTGGACTGAAGCTTTCTTT. Residues: CASSPRTGVGWTEAFF.

This chain uses TRBV5-6 with TRBJ2-7; 8 bases map to TRBD1. The CDR3 extends over 15 amino acids. Trimming at V came to 6 bases and at J to 4 bases, leaving 12 bases not matched to a gene. Germline assignment: CDR1 SGHDT and CDR2 YYEEEE. The CDR3 sequence is CASTKWTGTVYEQYF. For the CDR3, the DNA is TGTGCCAGCACCAAATGGACAGGGACCGTGTACGAGCAGTACTTC.

V is TRBV5-6 and J is TRBJ1-2, with a weak D call TRBD1 (6 bases). V lost 3 bases and J lost 0, with 15 bases in between. The V gene's germline CDR1 is SGHDT and CDR2 YYEEEE. This CDR3 has 16 amino acids. CDR3 protein: CASSSGQPSANYGYTF. The DNA for the CDR3 is TGTGCCAGCAGCTCAGGACAGCCCTCAGCTAACTATGGCTACACCTTC.

This chain links TRBV4-1 with TRBJ2-1; D not certain. Germline V lookup: CDR1 MGHRA, CDR2 YSYEKL. There are 13 residues in the CDR3. V shed 0 bases and J shed 11 bases, with 11 bases lying between them. CDR3 sequence (DNA): TGCGCCAGCAGCCAAGACCCGAAGCGACAGCAGTTCTTC. It specifies CASSQDPKRQQFF.

This clone occurred once. V and J are TRBV5-4 and TRBJ1-2; unclear D gene. There are 13 residues in the CDR3. Deletions cut 4 bases from V and 8 bases from J, with 15 bases between. The germline gives CDR1 SGHNT, CDR2 YYREEE (reference sequence). The CDR3 DNA sequence: TGTGCCAGCAGCGCCCTAACCCCCTTCGGCTACACCTTC. Protein sequence: CASSALTPFGYTF.

The rearrangement uses TRBV19 and TRBJ1-1; 10 bases match TRBD1. The CDR3 covers 13 residues. Germline trimming cut 8 bases from V and 4 bases from J; bases unmatched to any gene: 4. In germline, CDR1 is LNHDA, CDR2 SQIVND (reference sequence). CDR3 region: CASDRTGGTEAFF. The CDR3 coding sequence is TGTGCCAGTGATAGGACAGGGGGCACTGAAGCTTTCTTT.

The V gene is TRBV7-9, the J gene TRBJ2-1; D perhaps matches TRBD1 (6 bases). With 3 bases removed from V and 6 bases from J, the gap between germline ends came to 15 bases. This CDR3 region has 15 residues. The germline gives CDR1 SEHNR, CDR2 FQNEAQ (reference sequence). CDR3 in DNA: TGTGCCAGCAGCTTGTTACAGGGAGTGCGCAATGAGCAGTTCTTC. It is translated as CASSLLQGVRNEQFF.

The V gene is TRBV7-9, the J gene TRBJ2-7; weak D call: TRBD1 (5 bases). With 1 base removed from V and 2 bases from J, the gap between germline ends came to 12 bases. The length of the CDR3 is 15 residues. Germline lookup yields CDR1 SEHNR and CDR2 FQNEAQ (reference sequence). The CDR3 DNA follows: TGTGCCAGCAGCTTAGGGGGCGGAGCGACCTACGAGCAGTACTTC. This codes for CASSLGGGATYEQYF.

The CDR3, as DNA: TGCAGCGTTGGGGGTGACAGGGGCTGGAACACTGAAGCTTTCTTT. It codes for CSVGGDRGWNTEAFF. The chain combines TRBV29-1 with TRBJ1-1, with 8 nucleotides matching TRBD1. Germline V gives CDR1 SQVTM, CDR2 ANQGSEA. The CDR3 is 15 amino acids. Trimming took 4 bases from V and 1 from J; bases not matched to a gene: 8. Together with reference TRBV29-1 and TRBJ1-1, the CDR3 gives the full variable domain: SAVISQKPSRDICQRGTSLTIQCQVDSQVTMMFWYRQQPGQSLTLIATANQGSEATYESGFVIDKFPISRPNLTFSTLTVSNMSPEDSSIYLCSVGGDRGWNTEAFFGQGTRLTVV.